The 15 T cell receptor beta chains given below trace back to one sample, sequenced in a study of molecular identifiers for immune sequencing clone quantification (dated by TCRdb to the late 2010s). Receptor amplification or capture employed PCR. Instrument used: NextSeq 500. TCRdb took the public reads, trimmed them with fastp at Q25, ran MiXCR for clone calling and kept in-frame beta chains. Each CDR3 protein appears once, grouped with its most common genes and DNA. Present in this sample are a few hundred thousand distinct CDR3 sequences, roughly 23% of which were seen just once. Clones ranked in the top ten supply roughly 0.7% of the sample. Sequences were obtained from naive CD8+ T cells from blood, with Jurkat cell RNA spiked in. The cell subset or site label corresponds to: FACS-sorted CD8+CD4-CCR7+CD45RA+ naive T cells. All receptors derive from a human donor in good health. Some libraries in this study had Jurkat cell RNA spiked in.

About this clonotype: A junction end diverges from the germline sequence, so it may reflect a read error. The chain recombines TRBV7-6 with TRBJ1-1; tentative D call: TRBD1 (5 bases). CDR3 length: 12 amino acids. Germline V CDR1 and CDR2: SGHVS, FNYEAQ. The CDR3 is CASSRYTTGASF. Here the CDR3 DNA reads TGTGCCAGCAGCCGTTATACGACCGGGGCTTCCTTT.

The rearrangement uses TRBV3-1 and TRBJ2-7; D gene uncertain. The CDR3 is 14 amino acids. V was cut by 3 bases and J by 2 bases, with 11 bases left in between. The germline CDR1 and CDR2 sequences are LGHDT and YNNKEL (reference sequence). CDR3 DNA sequence: TGTGCCAGCAGCCATGGTGGGTCGGCCTACGAGCAGTACTTC. Translation: CASSHGGSAYEQYF.

This rearrangement joins TRBV20-1 to TRBJ2-7; 8 positions agree with TRBD2. The CDR3 contains 15 residues. V shed 0 bases, J shed 3 bases, and the junction held 7 bases outside the gene matches. The germline CDR1 and CDR2 sequences are DFQATT and SNEGSKA (reference sequence). CDR3 nucleotide sequence: TGCAGTGCTAGAGATCCCCCTAGCGGGTTCTACGAGCAGTACTTC. Translating it yields CSARDPPSGFYEQYF.

This clonotype was counted at least ten times. The CDR3 sequence is CASSAVFGDSETEAFF. The CDR3, as DNA: TGTGCCAGCAGCGCGGTTTTTGGAGACAGTGAGACTGAAGCTTTCTTT. The J gene is TRBJ1-1, the V gene TRBV7-9; tentatively, D is TRBD1 (5 bases). Germline CDR1 SEHNR, CDR2 FQNEAQ (reference sequence). V was cut by 5 bases and J by 5 bases, with 21 bases left in between. This CDR3 comprises 16 residues.

J is TRBJ2-3 and V is TRBV6-4, with a possible D match to TRBD1 (7 bases). Per the germline V gene, CDR1 is MRHNA and CDR2 is SNTAGT. This CDR3 has 15 amino acids. V was clipped by 6 bases and J by 0 bases, with 13 bases between them. As DNA, the CDR3 is TGTGCCAGCAGCGAACAGGGGACTAGCACAGATACGCAGTATTTT. Its protein product is CASSEQGTSTDTQYF.

The chain is built from TRBV12-3 or TRBV12-4 and TRBJ2-5; no clear D. The CDR3 loop spans 14 amino acids. Deletions cut 0 bases from V and 5 bases from J, with 10 bases between. The CDR3 loop is CASSLAGRTETQYF. The CDR3 DNA reads TGTGCCAGCAGTTTAGCAGGCCGTACGGAGACCCAGTACTTC.

This clonotype was observed a few times. The V call is TRBV9, the J call TRBJ2-7; 8 bases are shared with TRBD1. Germline V gives CDR1 SGDLS, CDR2 YYNGEE. Unmatched junction bases numbered 4, after V lost 0 bases and J lost 5 bases. This CDR3 spans 14 amino acids. The DNA of the CDR3 is TGTGCCAGCAGCGTAGGACAGGGGTTGGACGAGCAGTACTTC. This translates into CASSVGQGLDEQYF.

As for this clonotype: A much larger clone is a single base away; this may be a read error. The genes are TRBV29-1 and TRBJ1-1, with D possibly matching TRBD1 (6 bases). CDR3 size: 13 residues. Germline assignment: CDR1 SQVTM and CDR2 ANQGSEA. CDR3 amino acids: CSVVQGFDTGAFF. The CDR3 DNA follows: TGCAGCGTTGTTCAGGGGTTCGACACTGGAGCTTTCTTT.

Regarding this clonotype: A much larger clone differs from this one at a single base, so this may be a read error. Without the conserved terminal phenylalanine or tryptophan, this CDR3 likely stems from a read error. The chain uses TRBV28 and TRBJ1-1; D is ambiguous. Trimming removed 7 bases from V and 3 bases from J, with 15 bases in between. From germline, CDR1 is MDHEN and CDR2 SYDVKM. This CDR3 is 14 amino acids long. The CDR3 region has the DNA TGTGCCAGCAATCAACTCGACCTGGACACTGAAGCTTTCCTT. It is translated as CASNQLDLDTEAFL.

This clonotype showed up many times. This rearrangement joins TRBV2 to TRBJ2-7; D possibly matches TRBD1 or TRBD2 (5 bases each). The CDR3 sequence is 14 residues long. The germline V gene has CDR1 SNHLY and CDR2 FYNNEI. V lost 3 bases to trimming and J lost 2 bases, with 11 bases between them. The CDR3 nucleotides are TGTGCCAGCAGTGACGGTGGGGGTACCTACGAGCAGTACTTC. Translation: CASSDGGGTYEQYF.

This clonotype turned up a few times. The CDR3 sequence is CSARDLRGTYEQYF. CDR3 bases: TGCAGTGCTAGAGATTTGCGCGGGACATACGAGCAGTACTTC. The chain couples TRBV20-1 to TRBJ2-7, with D tentatively TRBD1 or TRBD2 (6 bases each). There are 14 residues in the CDR3. Between the trimmed V and J ends, which lost 0 bases and 4 bases, there was a span of 13 bases. Germline V gene sequence: CDR1 DFQATT, CDR2 SNEGSKA (reference sequence).

V is TRBV6-2 or TRBV6-3 and J is TRBJ2-2, with 7 bases matching TRBD2. This CDR3 has 14 residues. Germline assignment: CDR1 MNHEY and CDR2 SVGEGT. J gave up 5 bases and V 1 base, and 1 base lay outside the gene matches. CDR3 sequence reads: CASSYWRGTGELFF. Written as DNA, the CDR3 is TGTGCCAGCAGTTACTGGCGGGGGACCGGGGAGCTGTTTTTT.

A note on this clonotype: Germline and junction disagree at one end, which may indicate a read error. The J gene is TRBJ2-7, the V gene TRBV29-1; 16 bases are shared with TRBD2. The CDR3 extends over 19 amino acids. The germline CDR1 and CDR2 sequences are SQVTM and ANQGSEA. The CDR3 is CSVESLDGTSGGAGYEQCF. The CDR3 nucleotides read TGCAGCGTTGAAAGCTTGGACGGGACTAGCGGGGGGGCCGGGTACGAGCAGTGCTTC.

This clonotype was seen a few times. The chain is built from TRBV29-1 and TRBJ2-3; the match to TRBD2 covers 12 bases. From germline, CDR1 is SQVTM and CDR2 ANQGSEA. This CDR3 region has 13 residues. J gave up 4 bases and V 7 bases, and 3 bases lay outside the gene matches. As DNA, the CDR3 is TGCAGCGGGCTAGCGGGAGGGCCAGATACGCAGTATTTT. This encodes CSGLAGGPDTQYF.

Points on this clonotype: This clone may be a read error of a much larger clone one base away. This rearrangement joins TRBV5-3 to TRBJ2-3; D may be TRBD1 or TRBD2 (5 bases each). TRBV5-3 is recorded as an ORF, its role being uncertain. The CDR3 is 15 amino acids. V lost 8 bases to trimming and J lost 6 bases, with 22 bases between them. In nucleotides, the CDR3 is TGTGCCAGCAGACGGGGACGGGACCGGCTCGATACGCAGTATTTT. This encodes CASRRGRDRLDTQYF.